This T cell receptor (beta chain) is from a study of T-cell memory formation after mild COVID-19. Study-wide context: Among the donors, TCR clusters were largely specific to each donor. General study results and limits: Clones that got smaller from day 15 to 85 had even CD4/CD8, while clones growing later tipped toward CD4+. Of the contracting clones, CD4+ ones lay mainly in CM and EM, and CD8+ ones in EMRA.

UMIs and sample barcodes were carried by the TCR alpha and TCR beta cDNA libraries that 5'RACE produced using constant-segment primers. TCRdb re-called the 5' RACE reads with MiXCR, one entry per CDR3 protein. The sample holds hundreds of thousands of distinct CDR3 sequences, around 24% seen once. Between the trimmed V and J ends, which lost 0 bases and 4 bases, there was a span of 10 bases. The CDR3 has 14 amino acids. Germline V gives CDR1 ENHRY, CDR2 SYGVKD. A note on this clonotype: Antigen specificity is unknown.

The rearrangement links TRBV10-3 to TRBJ2-7; D assignment may be TRBD1 or TRBD2 (5 bases each). The sequence came from an adult woman who had mild COVID-19 (a few samples of this study predate the infection). Cell type and time point are not known. Sequences were obtained from PBMCs or a T cell subset sorted from them (not recorded which). CDR3 DNA sequence: TGTGCCATCAGTGAGTCGTTATGGGGGTACGAGCAGTACTTC. Translating it yields CAISESLWGYEQYF.